This TCR beta chain was sequenced during a study of regulatory T cells in long-lasting Graves disease. The study's findings and limits: Results may be inaccurate due to the small sample size. Persistent cases of Graves' showed reduced TCR diversity relative to newly diagnosed patients. Researchers reported studying only peripheral blood, not thyroid tissue. Among the persistent patients, fewer than 3,500 public clonotypes were shared, more than the roughly 900 shared among new patients.

Time point indicated: persistent/refractory GD, antithyroid drugs over 5 years with positive TRAb. After RNA was extracted from PBMCs, the TCR library was made from it. The sample holds many counts of this clonotype. Its antigen is as yet unknown. Relying on iRepertoire HTBI primers and Arm-PCR of CDR3 regions, the team built TCR beta libraries. MiXCR, applied by TCRdb to the multiplex PCR reads, yields one record per CDR3 protein. The sample includes 500,000 to 800,000 distinct CDR3 sequences, around 30% of them seen just once. The V and J ends lost 0 bases and 1 base respectively, with 3 bases between them. CDR3 length: 12 amino acids. Germline values: CDR1 GTSNPN, CDR2 SVGIG (reference sequence).

This rearrangement joins TRBV30 to TRBJ1-1; D not resolved. Specimen: peripheral blood mononuclear cells (PBMCs), collected when the disease was refractory, from a patient treated with antithyroid drugs. This receptor was identified in a female donor with Graves disease. CDR3 region: CAWSVGNTEAFF. The CDR3 coding sequence is TGTGCCTGGAGTGTGGGGAACACTGAAGCTTTCTTT.